This is a list of T cell receptor beta chains from one sample in a study of T cell repertoires in cytomegalovirus infection. TCRdb processed the reads anew with MiXCR; each CDR3 protein has one entry. The sample holds some 180,000 distinct CDR3 sequences, around 20% seen once. The material sequenced was PBMCs. The origin of the receptors is a human donor in good health (CMV status not recorded). Some clones in this sample may be carry-over from other donors' samples. Both conserved end residues are part of each CDR3. D genes are given only for firm matches. Clone size, where shown, is once, few, many, or a class for clones that have expanded.

d_call	clone_size	v_call	j_call	cdr3_aa	cdr3_nt
NA	few	TRBV5-3	TRBJ2-5	CASSDIRVAEETQYF	TGTGCCAGCAGCGACATCCGAGTAGCAGAAGAGACCCAGTACTTC
NA	NA	TRBV2	TRBJ1-1	CASSVSRMNTEAFF	TGTGCCAGCAGTGTTTCGAGAATGAACACTGAAGCTTTCTTT
NA	few	TRBV5-1	TRBJ2-7	CASSLDFRNEQYF	TGCGCCAGCAGCTTGGACTTCAGGAACGAGCAGTACTTC
NA	many	TRBV6-5	TRBJ2-1	CASSYSLAALYNEQFF	TGTGCCAGCAGTTACTCATTAGCGGCCCTCTACAATGAGCAGTTCTTC
NA	NA	TRBV5-6	TRBJ2-1	CASSRTLYNEQFF	TGTGCCAGCAGTCGGACACTCTACAATGAGCAGTTCTTC
NA	few	TRBV7-2	TRBJ2-1	CASSLDLRQGAYNEQFF	TGTGCCAGCAGCTTAGATCTGAGGCAGGGAGCCTACAATGAGCAGTTCTTC
TRBD2	many	TRBV7-2	TRBJ2-5	CASSSELAKGEGTQYF	TGTGCCAGCAGCTCTGAACTAGCGAAAGGCGAAGGGACCCAGTACTTC
TRBD1	few	TRBV12-3/TRBV12-4	TRBJ2-3	CASQGARVETQYF	TGTGCCAGCCAGGGGGCCCGGGTGGAAACGCAGTATTTT
TRBD1	NA	TRBV15	TRBJ1-1	CATSRVGRDRGGMNTEAFF	TGTGCCACCAGCAGAGTAGGTAGGGACAGGGGCGGCATGAACACTGAAGCTTTCTTT
TRBD2	few	TRBV7-9	TRBJ2-1	CASTSGTSAYNEQFF	TGTGCCAGCACCTCCGGGACTAGCGCTTACAATGAGCAGTTCTTC
NA	NA	TRBV19	TRBJ2-7	CASPQPWYEQYF	TGTGCCAGCCCCCAGCCTTGGTACGAGCAGTACTTC
NA	NA	TRBV12-3/TRBV12-4	TRBJ1-1	CASTLFASLPNTEAFF	TGTGCCAGCACCCTTTTCGCGTCGCTCCCGAACACTGAAGCTTTCTTT
NA	NA	TRBV19	TRBJ2-3	CASSGESTDTQYF	TGTGCCAGTAGCGGAGAGAGCACAGATACGCAGTATTTT
NA	NA	TRBV12-3/TRBV12-4	TRBJ1-3	CASSLSGGRNTIYF	TGTGCCAGCAGTTTATCTGGGGGTAGGAACACCATATATTTT
TRBD1	NA	TRBV14	TRBJ2-7	CASSQDWTGTRYEQYF	TGTGCCAGCAGCCAAGATTGGACAGGGACCCGCTACGAGCAGTACTTC
TRBD2	few	TRBV20-1	TRBJ2-5	CSAKTSGKETQYF	TGCAGTGCTAAGACTAGCGGGAAAGAGACCCAGTACTTC
TRBD2	many	TRBV7-2	TRBJ2-3	CASSWTSGRPTDTQYF	TGTGCCAGCAGCTGGACTAGCGGGAGGCCCACAGATACGCAGTATTTT